This record covers a single T cell receptor beta chain. What antigen it recognizes has not been identified. Per-base qualities were not stored, and no clone one base away is much larger. This sample was included in a study of cytomegalovirus exposure and HLA in healthy donors (dated 2017 in TCRdb). For the study in its entirety: An earlier analysis of roughly 570 of the donors reported 276 Gb of sequence data and some 110 million unique TCR beta sequences obtained from about 180 million T cells. In the later analysis, no new phenotypic data were used to find candidate immune exposures; instead, reliance was placed on TCR beta sequences and their occurrence across donors. Every repertoire in the discovery cohort had been generated on one and the same sequencing platform. Besides the first cohort of roughly 640 subjects, a separate validation cohort made up of 90 to 150 different subjects was used. Across 398 genotyped donors of the cohort, an average of approximately 240,000 unique TCR beta nucleotide sequences per donor were sequenced, and around 20% of those sequences were non-productive. Class I and class II HLA loci were covered by the typing at four-digit resolution. An early release covering just under 650 HLA-typed donors comprised approximately 300 gigabases of sequencing data and around 85 million unique TCR sequences. Among the roughly 370 genotyped donors, 81% belonged to the genetic ancestry cluster associated with self-reported Caucasian donors. A later genetic analysis used genome-wide SNP genotypes for about three fifths of the 666 donors, treating that subset as a discovery cohort. Typing coverage differed by locus: A, B, C, DRB1 and DQB1 were typed in roughly 620-630 donors, DQA1 in 522, DPA1 in 600 to 610, and DPB1 in 400 to 490. The study used immunosequencing to profile the T cell repertoires of several hundred subjects and linked those repertoires to cytomegalovirus serostatus. To study patterns of TCR occurrence, a later analysis re-analyzed previously published TCR beta repertoires from 550 to 800 donors and added high-resolution HLA genotyping. To predict cytomegalovirus infection status, the study combined high-throughput TCR immunosequencing, statistical association of individual TCRs with disease status, and machine learning. To decide whether each TCR beta V gene segment behaved as functional or pseudogenic, an earlier analysis of some 600 of the donors relied on high-throughput TCR beta sequencing. Donor age, sex, ethnicity and CMV serostatus were compiled together with the repertoire data. The study aimed to test whether signatures of past pathogen exposure could be identified by cataloging public T cell receptors. Four or five DR-DQ haplotypes were handled as single units for association and clustering, since linkage in the cohort was strong.

Libraries were made using the immunoSEQ multiplex PCR assay. A mixture of 60 forward primers for TCR Vbeta segments and 13 reverse primers for TCR Jbeta segments was used in the multiplex PCR. The CDR3 region of rearranged TCR beta genes was amplified from genomic DNA with a multiplex PCR assay. On the Illumina HiSeq System, the amplified TCR beta libraries were sequenced as 87-base-pair reads. From the authors' description of their analysis: A later analysis tallied tens of millions of unique TCR beta chains across the 666 repertoires, and approximately 11 million of those chains were shared by two or more donors. A nearest-neighbor algorithm error-corrected the raw reads and collapsed the reads into unique sequences, merging closely related sequences to remove PCR and sequencing errors. Alignment of CDR3 sequences to IMGT reference sequences was used to assign V, D and J gene segments. For a sequence to be retained, at least a six-nucleotide match to both a V gene segment and a J gene segment was required. Rearrangements were called productive when the CDR3 lacked stop codons and stayed in frame with V and J; all others were non-productive. Following IMGT convention, CDR3 was defined as the stretch from the second conserved V-encoded cysteine to the conserved J-encoded phenylalanine. The earlier analysis of some 580 of the donors excluded any sequence lacking an unambiguous match to a single V gene segment. In an earlier analysis of approximately 500 of the donors, a V segment was called functional when productive rearrangements were above 56.7%, and segregating when the standard deviation between donors exceeded 5%. A statistical classification framework was built to diagnose cytomegalovirus status from the catalog of TCR beta chain sequences. In a later analysis, TCR nucleotide sequences were compared against IMGT/GENE-DB human TR gene sequences so that V and J genes could be assigned. The TCRdist pipeline was used in a later analysis to assign CDR3 sequences and most-parsimonious VDJ recombination scenarios. A later analysis defined each TCR beta chain by its CDR3 amino acid sequence plus V-gene family, and excluded reads lacking a unique V-gene family. In a later analysis, a few hundred highly shared, low-generation-probability nucleotide sequences were removed to address suspected cross-contamination and a sequencing artifact. In a later analysis, a clonal expansion index for each public chain was calculated from normalized within-repertoire ranks of inferred template counts. In a later analysis, generation probabilities were computed with a VDJ recombination model fitted to out-of-frame rearrangements, and the resulting probabilities were checked against IGoR. A later analysis scored TCR-TCR, TCR-HLA and TCR-CMV co-occurrence with hypergeometric tests, applying a repertoire-size bias correction to TCR pairs. A later analysis estimated false discovery rates by permuting HLA or CMV assignments 20 times. In a later analysis, co-occurring TCRs were grouped with DBSCAN, and TCRdist sequence similarity was added when clustering was performed within HLA-allele-positive subsets. For co-occurrence clustering, repertoires with fewer than 30,000 or more than 120,000 public chains were excluded, along with five or six repertoires with anomalous nucleotide sharing. This immuneACCESS table, as held by TCRdb, lists in-frame sequences with V and J called but not all clones. Of the missing ones, under half trace to an unresolved V gene in checked studies; the others have no known cause. V, J and clone size are taken as reported in that table, and D and trimming were inferred from the DNA itself. The sample contains around 40,000 clones, around 87% of them found a single time. The ten largest clones capture around 8% of the sample.

CDR1 and CDR2 (MNHNS, SASEGT) derive from the germline V gene. Counted from cysteine to phenylalanine, this CDR3 has 15 amino acids. Only CDR3 DNA is held: 45 bases, read in frame from base 1. V sheds 8 bases and J sheds 2 bases, leaving 17 bases between their ends. Study-level results and caveats: The sequencing pipeline was judged likely to have produced a cluster of highly shared sequence variants as a technical artifact. Some IMGT-functional V segments, including TRBV6-2 and TRBV6-3, could not be told apart with the 87-base-pair reads, so those segments were excluded. Across donors, most TCR sequences were observed very rarely, whereas some public TCRs were present in many individuals. HLA typing was unavailable for some donors at each locus, so association tests used only the typed subset. When HLA alleles, especially DR and DQ, strongly co-occurred, attributing TCR associations to individual alleles was difficult. In a later analysis, most CMV-associated TCR beta chains were found to appear HLA-restricted, with HLA associations seemingly driven largely by CMV exposure. The study listed approximately 150 TCR beta chains as associated with cytomegalovirus. The earlier analysis of about 600 of the donors excluded roughly 17 rarely observed V segments, including chromosome 9 orphons, because counts were too low. An association between a missense DCLRE1C variant and V-gene and J-gene trimming of TCR beta chains was found in a later genetic analysis and replicated in an independent cohort. In a later analysis, several top co-occurrence clusters were reported to appear linked to parvovirus B19, influenza, CMV and Epstein-Barr virus. The presence/absence analyses assumed that sequencing depth was roughly uniform across donors, and that assumption may not be true. Only TCR beta chains were sequenced in this cohort, and the absence of alpha or paired-chain data limited detectable features. For the cohort, immune exposure information was limited to CMV serostatus. In both the original and validation cohorts, the classifier was reported to diagnose cytomegalovirus status with high specificity and sensitivity. A later analysis associated 16,951 TCR beta sequences with specific HLA alleles at a false discovery rate of 0.05. A further reported finding was that TCR beta sequences accurately predicted the HLA-A and HLA-B alleles for most subjects in the first cohort. In a later analysis, HLA-associated TCR beta chains were found to be more clonally expanded and to have lower generation probabilities than equally common non-associated chains. Broadly in line with IMGT annotations, most TCR beta V segments showed up in productive rearrangements about 87% or about 30% of the time in an earlier analysis of under 700 of the donors. A later genetic analysis reported fewer N-insertions in productive TCRs among donors in an Asian-associated ancestry cluster than the roughly 720-donor mean. In a later analysis, TCR association rates were found to vary across HLA loci, with the most associated TCRs seen for DRB1 alleles and the fewest for HLA-C alleles. Three of the identified cytomegalovirus-associated TCR beta chains were confirmed in vitro to be specific for cytomegalovirus antigens. It was suggested by the authors that the approach could potentially be generalized to other disease states and immunological phenotypes. Linkage disequilibrium might explain the correlated functional status among segregating V segments, but an unknown experimental factor could not be ruled out.

The cohort was made up of 500 to 850 healthy bone marrow donors. All cohort members were sampled while nominally healthy, although unrecorded immune exposures were likely present. The donor tested CMV seropositive, placing the donor among the roughly 270 seropositive members of the cohort. Every donor gave a peripheral blood sample, and the peripheral blood mononuclear cells from that sample were used for TCR beta sequencing. Genomic DNA was extracted from the blood cell samples with the Qiagen DNeasy Blood Extraction Kit. This TCR came from a woman in her thirties or forties in good health and CMV-seropositive. Sequenced input: PBMCs. The chain was built from TRBV6-1 and TRBJ2-3; tentative D gene TRBD1, with 5 bases matching. The nucleotides are TGTGCCAGCGCTTGGGGCGGCCCAAACACAGATACGCAGTATTTT. The resulting protein is CASAWGGPNTDTQYF.